Sequencing of this T cell receptor (beta chain) was carried out in a study of T cells expressing NK-cell markers. Looking at the study overall: Sorted CD3+CD56+NKG2C+, CD3+CD56+NKG2C- and CD3+CD56-NKG2C+ T cells supplied TCR beta repertoires.

From its re-call of the 5' RACE reads, TCRdb lists each CDR3 protein once, without DNA. Listed are roughly 390,000 distinct CDR3 sequences; about 5.2% falls within the top ten. Study-level findings and limits: Of CD8+ T cells, roughly 1.0-7.5% belonged to dominant NKG2C+ clonotypes in roughly 6 donors. Also leading the CD3+CD56-NKG2C+ fraction in a handful of donors were these clonotypes. Specificity for HCMV among expanded NKG2C+ T cell clones was not established.

This CDR3 region has 14 residues. Germline loops: CDR1 DFQATT, CDR2 SNEGSKA (reference sequence). Details on this clonotype: Antigen specificity is unknown.

The rearrangement joins TRBV20-1 to TRBJ1-4. Sample: blood T cells: a sorted CD56 or NKG2C T cell subset, CD4+ or CD8+ T cells, or bulk PBMC T cells (not recorded which). The clonotype originates from a man aged 18-75 years in good health. CDR3: CSSKPAGPSDQLFF.